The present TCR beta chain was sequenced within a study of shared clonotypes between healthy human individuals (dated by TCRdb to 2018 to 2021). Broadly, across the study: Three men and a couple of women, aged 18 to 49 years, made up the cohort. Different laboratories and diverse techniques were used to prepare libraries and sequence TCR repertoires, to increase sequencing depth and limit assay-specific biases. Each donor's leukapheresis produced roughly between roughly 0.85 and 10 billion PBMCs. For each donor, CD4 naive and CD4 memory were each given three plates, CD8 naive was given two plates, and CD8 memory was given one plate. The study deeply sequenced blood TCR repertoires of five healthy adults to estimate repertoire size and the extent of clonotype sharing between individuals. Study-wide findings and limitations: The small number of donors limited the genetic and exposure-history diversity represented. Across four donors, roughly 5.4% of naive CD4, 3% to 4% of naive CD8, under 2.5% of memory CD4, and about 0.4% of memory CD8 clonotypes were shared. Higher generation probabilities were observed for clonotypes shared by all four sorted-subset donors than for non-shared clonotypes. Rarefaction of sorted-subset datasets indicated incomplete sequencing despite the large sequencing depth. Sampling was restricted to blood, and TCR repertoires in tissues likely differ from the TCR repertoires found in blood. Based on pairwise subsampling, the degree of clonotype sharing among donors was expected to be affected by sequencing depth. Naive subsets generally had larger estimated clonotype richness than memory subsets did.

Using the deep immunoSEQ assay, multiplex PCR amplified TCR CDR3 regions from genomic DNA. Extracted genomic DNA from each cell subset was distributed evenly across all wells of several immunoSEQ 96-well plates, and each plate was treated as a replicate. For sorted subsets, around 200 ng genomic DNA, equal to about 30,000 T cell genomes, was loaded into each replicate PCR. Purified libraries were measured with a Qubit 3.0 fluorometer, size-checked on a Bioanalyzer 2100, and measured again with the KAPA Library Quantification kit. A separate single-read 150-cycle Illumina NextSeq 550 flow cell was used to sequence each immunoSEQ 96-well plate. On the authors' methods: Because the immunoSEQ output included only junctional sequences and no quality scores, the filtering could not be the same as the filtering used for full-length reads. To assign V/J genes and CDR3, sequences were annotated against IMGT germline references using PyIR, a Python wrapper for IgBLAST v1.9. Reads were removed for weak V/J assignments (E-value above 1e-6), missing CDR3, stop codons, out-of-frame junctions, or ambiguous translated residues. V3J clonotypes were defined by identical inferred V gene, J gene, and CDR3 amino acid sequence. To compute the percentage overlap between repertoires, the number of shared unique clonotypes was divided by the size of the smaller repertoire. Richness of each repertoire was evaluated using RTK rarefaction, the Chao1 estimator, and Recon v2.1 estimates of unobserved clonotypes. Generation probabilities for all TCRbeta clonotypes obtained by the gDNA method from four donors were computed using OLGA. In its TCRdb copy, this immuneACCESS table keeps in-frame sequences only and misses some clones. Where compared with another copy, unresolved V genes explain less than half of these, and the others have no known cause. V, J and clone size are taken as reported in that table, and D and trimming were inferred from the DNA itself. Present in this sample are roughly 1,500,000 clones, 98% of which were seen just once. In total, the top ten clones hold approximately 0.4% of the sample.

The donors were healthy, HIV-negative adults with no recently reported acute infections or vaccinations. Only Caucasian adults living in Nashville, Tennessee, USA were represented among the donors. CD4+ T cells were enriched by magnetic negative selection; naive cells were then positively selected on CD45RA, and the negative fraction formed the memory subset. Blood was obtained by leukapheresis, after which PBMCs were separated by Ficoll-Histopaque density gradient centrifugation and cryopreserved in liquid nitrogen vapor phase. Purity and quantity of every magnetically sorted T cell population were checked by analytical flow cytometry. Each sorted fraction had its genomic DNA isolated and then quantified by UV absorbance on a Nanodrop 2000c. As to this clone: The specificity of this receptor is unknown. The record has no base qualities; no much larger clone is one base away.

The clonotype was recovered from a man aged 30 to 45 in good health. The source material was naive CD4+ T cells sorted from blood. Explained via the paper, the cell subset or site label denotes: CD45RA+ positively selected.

The CDR3 region: CASSGGFTKKYQETQYF. The DNA sequence is given as TGTGCCAGCAGTGGAGGATTTACAAAAAAGTACCAAGAGACCCAGTACTTC. The chain couples TRBV2 to TRBJ2-5; the D gene is not confidently resolved. Sequences SNHLY (CDR1) and FYNNEI (CDR2) are obtained from the germline V gene. The junction carries 18 bases between V and J, which are trimmed by 4 bases and 0 bases respectively. Taken from cysteine to phenylalanine, the CDR3 has 17 residues. The read is trimmed to its CDR3 DNA, 51 bases read in frame from base 1.